This T cell receptor (beta chain) stems from a study of cytomegalovirus exposure and HLA in healthy donors. Study-level results: When the data were analyzed later, several of the most significant clusters appeared to be linked to common viral pathogens. Reports state that TCR beta sequences accurately predicted most subjects' HLA-A and HLA-B alleles.

Trimming at V came to 3 bases and at J to 5 bases, leaving 3 bases not matched to a gene. There are 14 residues in the CDR3. The germline V gene encodes CDR1 SGHNT and CDR2 YENEEA. This clone turned up a few times. Antigen unknown. 60 Vbeta and 13 Jbeta primers were used in PCR. Sequencing used immunoSEQ multiplex PCR; TCRdb keeps in-frame clones, though not all of them. The profile shows about 190,000 clones, about 80% of them singletons. Specimen: PBMCs. The origin of this receptor is a woman aged 18-29 years in good health and CMV-seropositive. V gene TRBV11-3 combines with J gene TRBJ2-1; 8 positions match TRBD1. In nucleotides, the CDR3 is TGTGCCAGCAGCTTGGGACAGGACCACAATGAGCAGTTCTTC. Encoded protein: CASSLGQDHNEQFF.